These T cell receptor beta chains were read from a single sample in a study of T cells after yellow fever vaccination. One entry per CDR3 protein results from TCRdb running MiXCR on the 5' RACE reads. The sample has approximately 250,000 distinct CDR3 sequences, roughly 5.6% seen once. This material consisted of CD4+ T cells sorted from PBMCs, taken on the day of the yellow fever booster vaccination. The receptors here all came from a man younger than 35 who received the YFV17D yellow fever vaccine. Both conserved end residues are part of each CDR3. Each record gives: D gene, V gene, clone size, CDR3 length, J gene, CDR3 protein, CDR3 DNA. D genes are given only for firm matches. The size field is filled for only some rows; it gives once, few, many or a size class.

>.|TRBV4-1|.|14|TRBJ1-1
CASSQLETNTEAFF
TGCGCCAGCAGCCAATTGGAGACGAACACTGAAGCTTTCTTT
>.|TRBV4-2|.|14|TRBJ2-1
CASSQVQADNEQFF
TGTGCCAGCAGCCAAGTTCAGGCAGACAATGAGCAGTTCTTC
>.|TRBV6-5|.|14|TRBJ2-7
CASSYADSSYEQYF
TGTGCCAGCAGTTACGCAGACAGCTCCTACGAGCAGTACTTC
>.|TRBV5-4|few|15|TRBJ2-7
CASSWSGTNGHEQYF
TGTGCCAGCAGCTGGTCCGGGACGAACGGCCACGAGCAGTACTTC
>TRBD1|TRBV20-1|.|12|TRBJ1-5
CSALTGGGPQHF
TGCAGTGCTTTAACAGGGGGGGGGCCCCAGCATTTT
>.|TRBV20-1|few|15|TRBJ1-1
CSARGWGGHGTEAFF
TGCAGTGCCCGGGGGTGGGGGGGCCATGGGACTGAAGCTTTCTTT
>.|TRBV29-1|few|15|TRBJ2-2
CSSGVGGGHTGELFF
TGCAGCTCCGGTGTGGGGGGGGGGCACACCGGGGAGCTGTTTTTT
>.|TRBV7-9|many|15|TRBJ2-6
CASPWGASGANVLTF
TGTGCCAGCCCGTGGGGGGCCTCTGGGGCCAACGTCCTGACTTTC
>.|TRBV12-3/TRBV12-4|few|14|TRBJ2-1
CASSFRSSYNEQFF
TGTGCCAGCAGTTTCAGGAGCTCCTACAATGAGCAGTTCTTC
>.|TRBV12-3/TRBV12-4|many|12|TRBJ1-3
CASSPSGNTIYF
TGTGCCAGCAGCCCCAGTGGAAACACCATATATTTT
>TRBD2|TRBV9|few|15|TRBJ2-3
CASSVSGDYPDTQYF
TGTGCCAGCAGCGTAAGTGGGGACTATCCAGATACGCAGTATTTT
>TRBD1|TRBV5-4|many|14|TRBJ2-3
CASRRDRESDTQYF
TGTGCCAGCAGGCGGGACAGGGAGTCAGATACGCAGTATTTT
>.|TRBV2|.|12|TRBJ2-5
CASRQTQETQYF
TGTGCCAGCAGGCAGACCCAAGAGACCCAGTACTTC
>TRBD2|TRBV5-1|few|13|TRBJ2-7
CASSREGSYEQYF
TGCGCCAGCTCCCGGGAGGGGAGCTACGAGCAGTACTTC
>.|TRBV6-5|few|16|TRBJ2-5
CASSSSPLGVRETQYF
TGTGCCAGCAGTTCCTCCCCCCTCGGGGTGCGGGAGACCCAGTACTTC
>.|TRBV10-3|many|16|TRBJ1-5
CAISEVRGGPNQPQHF
TGTGCCATCAGTGAAGTTCGGGGGGGTCCCAATCAGCCCCAGCATTTT
>.|TRBV28|few|17|TRBJ2-3
CASSLRLASTLADTQYF
TGTGCCAGCAGTTTACGGCTAGCGAGCACTTTGGCAGATACGCAGTATTTT
>TRBD2|TRBV6-5|.|16|TRBJ2-7
CASSYSSPERGYEQYF
TGTGCCAGCAGTTACTCGAGCCCCGAGCGGGGGTACGAGCAGTACTTC
>.|TRBV5-1|.|14|TRBJ2-3
CASSLELTGSTQYF
TGCGCCAGCAGCTTGGAACTGACAGGCAGTACGCAGTATTTT
>TRBD1|TRBV10-3|few|12|TRBJ1-1
CAISARGDEAFF
TGTGCCATCAGTGCCAGGGGGGATGAAGCTTTCTTT
>.|TRBV7-2|few|15|TRBJ2-3
CASSFQTATTDTQYF
TGTGCCAGCAGCTTCCAGACGGCGACCACAGATACGCAGTATTTT
>.|TRBV7-2|once|12|TRBJ2-2
CASSFFDGELFF
TGTGCCAGCAGCTTTTTTGACGGGGAGCTGTTTTTT
>.|TRBV29-1|.|13|TRBJ1-4
CSVVETGREKLFF
TGCAGCGTTGTGGAAACAGGAAGGGAAAAACTGTTTTTT
>.|TRBV6-2/TRBV6-3|few|14|TRBJ1-5
CASSGQVSNQPQHF
TGTGCCAGCAGTGGCCAGGTGAGCAATCAGCCCCAGCATTTT
>.|TRBV2|few|13|TRBJ1-1
CASRRGPNTEAFF
TGTGCCAGCAGAAGGGGCCCGAACACTGAAGCTTTCTTT
>.|TRBV20-1|few|13|TRBJ1-1
CSAPTGSSTEAFF
TGCAGTGCCCCAACAGGGTCATCTACTGAAGCTTTCTTT
>.|TRBV18|.|13|TRBJ2-1
CASSPAVDNEQFF
TGTGCCAGCTCACCCGCTGTGGACAATGAGCAGTTCTTC
>.|TRBV6-2/TRBV6-3|.|14|TRBJ2-5
CASSNHGGEETQYF
TGTGCCAGCAGTAACCACGGCGGGGAAGAGACCCAGTACTTC
>.|TRBV6-6|many|14|TRBJ1-6
CASNVQGRNSPLHF
TGTGCCAGCAACGTGCAGGGGAGAAATTCACCCCTCCACTTT
>TRBD1|TRBV23-1|.|14|TRBJ1-1
CASKIWDSPLEAFF
TGCGCCAGCAAAATATGGGACAGCCCCCTTGAAGCTTTCTTT
>.|TRBV27|few|15|TRBJ2-6
CASSFISSGANVLTF
TGTGCCAGCAGTTTCATAAGCTCTGGGGCCAACGTCCTGACTTTC
>TRBD1|TRBV27|.|13|TRBJ1-1
CATKGQGYTEAFF
TGTGCCACCAAGGGACAGGGGTATACTGAAGCTTTCTTT
>.|TRBV6-2/TRBV6-3|.|15|TRBJ2-1
CASNPEGQTYNEQFF
TGTGCCAGCAACCCCGAAGGACAGACCTACAATGAGCAGTTCTTC
>TRBD2|TRBV20-1|.|12|TRBJ2-3
CSASGGKDTQYF
TGCAGTGCTAGCGGGGGGAAAGATACGCAGTATTTT
>TRBD1|TRBV20-1|.|13|TRBJ1-4
CSATSGTDEKLFF
TGCAGTGCCACCTCCGGGACAGATGAAAAACTGTTTTTT
>TRBD1|TRBV6-1|.|14|TRBJ1-4
CASSPTGAAEKLFF
TGTGCCAGCAGTCCGACAGGGGCGGCTGAAAAACTGTTTTTT
>TRBD2|TRBV7-2|few|15|TRBJ2-1
CASRPTSGIYNEQFF
TGTGCCAGCAGGCCGACTAGCGGAATTTACAATGAGCAGTTCTTC
>.|TRBV7-2|few|16|TRBJ1-3
CASSPPTGAFGNTIYF
TGTGCCAGCAGCCCACCGACGGGGGCGTTCGGAAACACCATATATTTT
>.|TRBV6-5|many|13|TRBJ1-1
CASSYRGNTEAFF
TGTGCCAGCAGTTACCGGGGTAACACTGAAGCTTTCTTT
>.|TRBV4-1|.|16|TRBJ2-1
CASSQGGGYSYNEQFF
TGCGCCAGCAGCCAAGGAGGGGGGTATTCCTACAATGAGCAGTTCTTC
>.|TRBV18|many|14|TRBJ2-7
CASSPRRGTYEQYF
TGTGCCAGCTCACCCAGACGGGGAACCTACGAGCAGTACTTC
>.|TRBV5-6|.|17|TRBJ2-1
CASSLVVGGFSYNEQFF
TGTGCCAGCAGCTTGGTAGTGGGGGGATTCTCCTACAATGAGCAGTTCTTC
>TRBD1|TRBV7-9|many|18|TRBJ2-3
CASSLAPNSGQGAYTQYF
TGTGCCAGCAGCTTAGCCCCTAACTCGGGACAGGGGGCCTATACGCAGTATTTT
>.|TRBV28|.|12|TRBJ1-2
CASSTGYYGYTF
TGTGCCAGCAGTACAGGCTACTATGGCTACACCTTC
>.|TRBV7-6|many|16|TRBJ2-2
CASSPSYTGTPGELFF
TGTGCCAGCAGCCCGTCCTATACGGGCACCCCCGGGGAGCTGTTTTTT
>.|TRBV9|few|15|TRBJ2-5
CASSVAARARETQYF
TGTGCCAGCAGCGTAGCGGCCAGGGCGCGAGAGACCCAGTACTTC
>TRBD1|TRBV12-3/TRBV12-4|few|16|TRBJ2-7
CASSPKDRGISYEQYF
TGTGCCAGCAGTCCCAAAGACAGGGGGATTTCCTACGAGCAGTACTTC
>.|TRBV10-3|many|14|TRBJ1-1
CATQETTGFPEAFF
TGTGCCACCCAAGAGACTACAGGGTTCCCTGAAGCTTTCTTT
>.|TRBV7-8|few|14|TRBJ2-3
CASSLAFSVRTQYF
TGTGCCAGCAGCTTAGCATTCAGTGTTCGTACGCAGTATTTT
>.|TRBV12-3/TRBV12-4|many|12|TRBJ2-7
CASSHPAGRRYF
TGTGCCAGCAGCCACCCGGCAGGCCGTCGATACTTC
>TRBD1|TRBV6-1|.|16|TRBJ2-2
CASSENPGQLTGELFF
TGTGCCAGCAGTGAAAATCCGGGACAGCTCACCGGGGAGCTGTTTTTT
>.|TRBV9|many|14|TRBJ2-7
CASSGRDGTYEQYF
TGTGCCAGCAGCGGCCGGGACGGTACCTACGAGCAGTACTTC
>.|TRBV7-2|many|14|TRBJ2-3
CASSLYGSTDTQYF
TGTGCCAGCAGCTTATACGGCAGCACAGATACGCAGTATTTT
>.|TRBV25-1|.|9|TRBJ2-1
CARPRKGFF
TGTGCCAGACCACGGAAGGGGTTCTTC
>.|TRBV12-3/TRBV12-4|many|12|TRBJ1-2
CASSFQGLGYTF
TGTGCCAGCAGTTTTCAAGGGTTGGGCTACACCTTC